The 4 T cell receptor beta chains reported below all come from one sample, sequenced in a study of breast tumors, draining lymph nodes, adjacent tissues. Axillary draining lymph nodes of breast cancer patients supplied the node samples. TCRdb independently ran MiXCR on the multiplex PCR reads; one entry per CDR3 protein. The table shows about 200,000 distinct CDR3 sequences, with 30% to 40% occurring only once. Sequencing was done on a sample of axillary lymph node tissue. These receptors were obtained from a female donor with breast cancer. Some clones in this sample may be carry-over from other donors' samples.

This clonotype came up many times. The CDR3 sequence is CASSLVGGGGNQPQHF. CDR3 DNA sequence: TGCGCCAGCAGCTTGGTCGGGGGGGGCGGCAATCAGCCCCAGCATTTT. V gene TRBV5-1 combines with J gene TRBJ1-5, with a weak D call TRBD1 (6 bases). There are 16 residues in the CDR3. The germline V gene encodes CDR1 SGHRS and CDR2 YFSETQ. Trimming cost V 0 bases and J 2 bases, with 12 bases left between them.

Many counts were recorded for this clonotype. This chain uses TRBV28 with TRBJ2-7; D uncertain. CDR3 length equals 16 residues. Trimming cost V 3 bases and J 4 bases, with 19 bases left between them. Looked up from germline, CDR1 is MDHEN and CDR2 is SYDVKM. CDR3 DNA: TGTGCCAGCAGTTTCCCCCGACGTAGCCTCGGGTACGAGCAGTACTTC. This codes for CASSFPRRSLGYEQYF.

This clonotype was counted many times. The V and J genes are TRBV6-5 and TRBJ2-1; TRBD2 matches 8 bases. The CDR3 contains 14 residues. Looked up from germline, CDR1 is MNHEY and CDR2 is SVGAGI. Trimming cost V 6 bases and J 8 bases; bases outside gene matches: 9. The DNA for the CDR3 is TGTGCCAGCAGAGCGGGAGCGGAAGCGGATGAGCAGTTCTTC. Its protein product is CASRAGAEADEQFF.

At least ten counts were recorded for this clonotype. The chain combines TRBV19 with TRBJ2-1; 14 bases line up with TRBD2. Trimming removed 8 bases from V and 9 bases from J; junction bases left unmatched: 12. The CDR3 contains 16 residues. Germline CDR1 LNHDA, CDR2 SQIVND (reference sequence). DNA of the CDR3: TGTGCCAGTTACAAACCCGGGACTAGCGGGAGTGGTGAGCAGTTCTTC. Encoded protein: CASYKPGTSGSGEQFF.